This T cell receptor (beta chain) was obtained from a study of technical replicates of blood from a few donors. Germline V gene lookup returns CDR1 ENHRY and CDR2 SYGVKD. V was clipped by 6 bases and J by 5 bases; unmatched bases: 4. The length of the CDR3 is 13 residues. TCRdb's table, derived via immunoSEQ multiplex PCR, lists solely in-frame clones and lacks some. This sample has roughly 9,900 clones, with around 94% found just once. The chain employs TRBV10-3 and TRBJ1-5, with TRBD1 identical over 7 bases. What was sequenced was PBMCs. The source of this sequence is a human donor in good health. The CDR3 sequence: CAISGTGDQPQHF. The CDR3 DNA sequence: TGTGCCATCAGCGGAACAGGGGATCAGCCCCAGCATTTT.